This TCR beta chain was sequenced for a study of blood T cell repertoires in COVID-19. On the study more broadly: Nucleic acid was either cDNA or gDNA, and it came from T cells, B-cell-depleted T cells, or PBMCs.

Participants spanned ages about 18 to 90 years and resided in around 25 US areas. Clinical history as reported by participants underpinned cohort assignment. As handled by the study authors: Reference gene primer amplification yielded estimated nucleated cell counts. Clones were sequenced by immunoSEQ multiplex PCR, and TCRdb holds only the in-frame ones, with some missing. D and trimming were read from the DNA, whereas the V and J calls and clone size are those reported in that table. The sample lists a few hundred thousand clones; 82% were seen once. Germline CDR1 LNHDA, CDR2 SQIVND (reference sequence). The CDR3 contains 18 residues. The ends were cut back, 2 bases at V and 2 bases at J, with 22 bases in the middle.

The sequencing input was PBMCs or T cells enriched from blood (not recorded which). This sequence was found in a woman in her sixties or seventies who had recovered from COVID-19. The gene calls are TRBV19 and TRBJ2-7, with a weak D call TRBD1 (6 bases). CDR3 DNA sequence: TGTGCCAGTAGTATATCTGCCGGACAGCCCAACCCCACCTACGAGCAGTACTTC. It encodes CASSISAGQPNPTYEQYF.